This T cell receptor beta chain was found in a study of blood T cell repertoires in COVID-19. Study details: Donors in the United States, Italy and Spain gave samples during acute or convalescent COVID-19. Nucleic acid was either cDNA or gDNA, and it came from T cells, B-cell-depleted T cells, or PBMCs.

The V gene's germline CDR1 is SGDLS and CDR2 YYNGEE. V was clipped by 0 bases and J by 3 bases; unmatched bases: 2. The CDR3 is 15 residues long. Authors' processing steps: Amplifying reference gene primers gave estimates of nucleated cell counts. Here immunoSEQ multiplex PCR was the method, and the copy in TCRdb shows in-frame clones only, minus some. The D gene and trimming were derived from the DNA, and the V and J assignments and clone size from that table. The top ten hold around 8.5% of the sample, which has around 140,000 clones, approximately 80% seen once. The sequence derives from a human donor in a cohort sampled during active COVID-19. The genes are TRBV9 and TRBJ2-2, with TRBD2 matching 7 bases. Sequencing was performed on peripheral blood. CDR3 sequence: CASSVGDYYTGELFF. The CDR3 nucleotides are TGTGCCAGCAGCGTAGGGGACTACTACACCGGGGAGCTGTTTTTT.